These 6 T cell receptor beta chains were sequenced from one sample in a study of identical twins. TCRdb itself ran the 5' RACE reads through MiXCR, one entry per CDR3 protein. The sample holds approximately 500,000 distinct CDR3 sequences; approximately 25% are singletons and the top ten take approximately 2.9%. These same records also appear under a second study, on T cells expressing NK-cell markers.

The specimen was CD4+ T cells sorted from blood. These receptors came from a woman aged 18-29 years in good health.

The V gene is TRBV11-3, the J gene TRBJ1-2; D is perhaps TRBD1 (5 bases). V lost 1 base and J 6 bases, leaving 12 bases between the germline ends. This CDR3 is built from 14 residues. CDR1 is SGHNT and CDR2 is YENEEA in the germline V gene. CDR3 nucleotide sequence: TGTGCCAGCAGCTTAGCCCTAGCAGGGAATGGCTACACCTTC. Translating gives CASSLALAGNGYTF.

The rearrangement joins TRBV5-1 to TRBJ2-7; the D is unclear. Trimming removed 0 bases from V and 10 bases from J, with 2 bases in between. The CDR3 is made up of 9 amino acids. Germline assignment: CDR1 SGHRS and CDR2 YFSETQ. The CDR3 DNA reads as TGCGCCAGCAGCTTGGTCCAGTACTTC. Its protein is CASSLVQYF.

This clonotype was observed many times. The chain carries TRBV5-1 and TRBJ2-2; TRBD1 matches at 10 bases. CDR1 is SGHRS and CDR2 is YFSETQ in the germline V gene. With V trimmed by 7 bases and J by 5 bases, 5 bases remained unmatched. The CDR3 sequence is 14 residues long. The CDR3 here is CASRGQGGTGELFF. In DNA, the CDR3 is TGCGCCAGCCGAGGACAGGGGGGGACCGGGGAGCTGTTTTTT.

This clonotype was detected only a few times. The chain is built from TRBV9 and TRBJ2-1, with 10 bases matching TRBD2. The CDR3 loop spans 15 amino acids. CDR1 is SGDLS and CDR2 is YYNGEE in the germline V gene. The V and J ends lost 4 bases and 7 bases, in that order; junction bases with no gene match: 8. CDR3: CASSFTSGAGNEQFF. In DNA, the CDR3 is TGTGCCAGCAGCTTCACTAGCGGGGCCGGTAATGAGCAGTTCTTC. Looking up the rest from reference TRBV9 and TRBJ2-1 gives the full variable domain: DSGVTQTPKHLITATGQRVTLRCSPRSGDLSVYWYQQSLDQGLQFLIQYYNGEERAKGNILERFSAQQFPDLHSELNLSSLELGDSALYFCASSFTSGAGNEQFFGPGTRLTVL.

This clonotype was observed at least ten times. The chain has TRBV3-1 and TRBJ2-7, with 10 bases identical to TRBD1. The CDR3 runs 13 residues. Germline trimming cut 5 bases from V and 5 bases from J; bases unmatched to any gene: 3. Per the germline V gene, CDR1 is LGHDT and CDR2 is YNNKEL (reference sequence). The CDR3 loop reads CASSLGQGNEQYF. The CDR3 DNA reads TGTGCCAGCAGCTTGGGACAGGGGAACGAGCAGTACTTC.

The chain recombines TRBV7-6 with TRBJ1-3; D is perhaps TRBD1 (5 bases). Germline CDR1 is SGHVS and CDR2 is FNYEAQ. V lost 5 bases and J 4 bases, leaving 15 bases between the germline ends. The CDR3 runs to 15 residues. The CDR3 bases are TGTGCCAGCAGCCTGGGTGGGGGGTTCGGAAACACCATATATTTT. Its translation is CASSLGGGFGNTIYF.